This TCR beta chain was observed in a study of T cell clusters in autoimmune cytopenias. This clonotype registers medium-sized by frequency. Its target is not known. The CDR3 spans 13 residues. Per the germline V gene, CDR1 is SQVTM and CDR2 is ANQGSEA. Study conclusions and caveats: Primary autoimmune cytopenia patients seemingly lacked the physiological T cell clusters found in healthy donors.

TRB was amplified by touch-down multiplex PCR, primer pools A and B combined. TCRdb re-analyzed the multiplex PCR reads; it lists each CDR3 protein once, without DNA. The record lists about 11,000 distinct CDR3 sequences, of which the ten most abundant hold 23%. TRB amplification used 250 ng of peripheral blood genomic DNA. The sample also formed part of further work on T cell repertoires in aging, cancer and after chemotherapy. That source notes: Healthy donor repertoires were recorded over several months to years and showed clear clonal overlap. Healthy donors lost TCR diversity with age mainly through richness, cancer patients through richness and evenness.

This rearrangement joins TRBV29-1 to TRBJ2-2; TCRdb's D gene call, TRBD2, goes unchecked for lack of DNA. The clonotype comes from a human donor in good health. The material sequenced was peripheral blood. CDR3 in amino acids: CSVESSAAGELFF.